The 30 T cell receptor beta chains given below trace back to one sample, sequenced in a study of T-cell memory formation after mild COVID-19 (dated by TCRdb to the early 2020s). Library prep was done by 5' RACE. TCRdb names Illumina NovaSeq 6000 as the instrument used. The raw public data were reprocessed by TCRdb itself: fastp quality trimming at Q25, MiXCR clonotype calling, in-frame beta chains only. Rows matching on CDR3 protein sequence are summarized as one entry with the most common DNA and genes. Counted in this sample were roughly 280,000 distinct CDR3 sequences; around 8% of them appeared once. The top ten constitute 22% of the sample. Sequences were obtained from PBMCs or a T cell subset sorted from them (not recorded which). All receptors come from a young man who had mild COVID-19 (a few samples of this study predate the infection). The sample titles of this study are shuffled in the database, so cell type and time point are left out; the donor was told from shared clones.

This chain joins TRBV29-1 and TRBJ1-2; D uncertain. Per germline, CDR1 SQVTM and CDR2 ANQGSEA. The CDR3 is 12 residues long. V was cut by 4 bases and J by 2 bases, with 8 bases left in between. The CDR3 nucleotides are TGCAGCGTTGGTCCAGAGAACTATGGCTACACCTTC. Translated: CSVGPENYGYTF. Based on the CDR3 plus reference TRBV29-1 and TRBJ1-2, the full variable domain is SAVISQKPSRDICQRGTSLTIQCQVDSQVTMMFWYRQQPGQSLTLIATANQGSEATYESGFVIDKFPISRPNLTFSTLTVSNMSPEDSSIYLCSVGPENYGYTFGSGTRLTVV.

CDR3 in amino acids: CASSSTGGAETEKLFF. CDR3 DNA: TGCGCCAGCAGCTCGACAGGGGGCGCAGAAACTGAAAAACTGTTTTTT. The chain has TRBV4-1 and TRBJ1-4; 10 bases are shared with TRBD1. The J segment lost 7 bases and the V segment lost 5 bases, leaving 10 bases of the junction unmatched. The CDR3 runs 16 residues. The germline V gene encodes CDR1 MGHRA and CDR2 YSYEKL.

This clonotype has a handful of counts. This chain links TRBV20-1 with TRBJ1-1; D remains ambiguous. The CDR3 covers 14 residues. Trimming removed 5 bases at V and 4 bases at J, with 17 bases between. The germline gives CDR1 DFQATT, CDR2 SNEGSKA (reference sequence). CDR3 in DNA: TGCAGTGCTGGTGCGGGGAGTGGGAGCACTGAAGCTTTCTTT. It encodes CSAGAGSGSTEAFF.

This clonotype was seen more than once but under ten times. The V and J genes are TRBV29-1 and TRBJ2-1; maybe TRBD2 (7 bases). The CDR3 length is 13 residues. Trimming took off 3 bases at V and 7 bases at J, with 13 bases between the two ends. Germline values: CDR1 SQVTM, CDR2 ANQGSEA. Written as DNA, the CDR3 is TGCAGCGTTGAGCGGGGGCTAGGAAATGAGCAGTTCTTC. It yields the protein CSVERGLGNEQFF.

The rearrangement links TRBV30 to TRBJ2-1, with 9 positions matching TRBD2. V lost 3 bases and J lost 6; bases outside the gene matches: 6. CDR1 and CDR2 (germline): GTSNPN, SVGIG (reference sequence). This CDR3 spans 14 amino acids. CDR3 region: CAWSVLAGSNEQFF. The CDR3 DNA reads TGTGCCTGGAGCGTTCTAGCGGGGAGCAATGAGCAGTTCTTC.

The V call is TRBV10-3, the J call TRBJ2-1, with D perhaps TRBD2 (6 bases). Germline V gene sequence: CDR1 ENHRY, CDR2 SYGVKD. The V gene lost 8 bases and the J gene lost 5 bases, with 13 bases spanning the gap. CDR3 length: 13 amino acids. This CDR3 reads CAIGHGGDNEQFF. Here the CDR3 DNA reads TGTGCCATCGGACACGGAGGGGACAATGAGCAGTTCTTC.

The chain uses TRBV20-1 and TRBJ2-1; TRBD1 matches at 8 bases. There are 14 residues in the CDR3. Trimming took 5 bases from V and 7 from J; bases not matched to a gene: 10. In germline, CDR1 is DFQATT, CDR2 SNEGSKA (reference sequence). The chain's CDR3 is CSAWTRTGRNEQFF. Written as DNA, the CDR3 is TGCAGTGCTTGGACCAGGACAGGGCGGAATGAGCAGTTCTTC.

This rearrangement joins TRBV6-2 or TRBV6-3 to TRBJ2-7; 8 bases agree with TRBD2. The germline gives CDR1 MNHEY, CDR2 SVGEGT. Trimming at V came to 6 bases and at J to 1 base, leaving 8 bases not matched to a gene. The length of the CDR3 is 15 residues. In DNA, the CDR3 is TGTGCCAGCAGACCCCGGACTAGCCGATCCTACGAGCAGTACTTC. Amino acids: CASRPRTSRSYEQYF.

The chain couples TRBV4-1 to TRBJ2-7, with D perhaps TRBD1 (6 bases). V gave up 3 bases and J gave up 5 bases, with 11 bases separating them. This CDR3 is 13 amino acids long. Per the germline V gene, CDR1 is MGHRA and CDR2 is YSYEKL. Here the CDR3 reads CASSQGAPDEQYF. The CDR3 DNA follows: TGCGCCAGCAGCCAGGGGGCGCCTGACGAGCAGTACTTC.

The chain recombines TRBV12-3 or TRBV12-4 with TRBJ2-1, with 7 bases aligning to TRBD1. The CDR3 has 15 residues. V was clipped by 5 bases and J by 7 bases; unmatched bases: 11. CDR3 in DNA: TGTGCCAGCAGTCCCGGGACAGCCCTTGGGAATGAGCAGTTCTTC. Protein sequence: CASSPGTALGNEQFF.

This clonotype was seen at least ten times. CDR3 bases: TGTGCCACCCGCCGGGGGGACAGGGCGGGAAACATTCAGTACTTC. Its translation is CATRRGDRAGNIQYF. This chain links TRBV12-3 or TRBV12-4 with TRBJ2-4; 9 nucleotides match TRBD1. V gave up 10 bases and J gave up 6 bases; unmatched junction bases: 13. This CDR3 spans 15 amino acids.

V and J are TRBV11-2 and TRBJ2-7; 7 bases align to TRBD1. Germline values: CDR1 SGHAT, CDR2 FQNNGV. There are 14 residues in the CDR3. Trimming removed 7 bases from V and 4 bases from J; junction bases left unmatched: 10. The DNA of the CDR3 is TGTGCCAGCACCCCCCGGGACAGACTATACGAGCAGTACTTC. It specifies CASTPRDRLYEQYF. Combining the CDR3 with reference TRBV11-2 and TRBJ2-7 gives the whole variable domain EAGVAQSPRYKIIEKRQSVAFWCNPISGHATLYWYQQILGQGPKLLIQFQNNGVVDDSQLPKDRFSAERLKGVDSTLKIQPAKLEDSAVYLCASTPRDRLYEQYFGPGTRLTVT.

This clonotype has just a few counts. The genes are TRBV6-2 or TRBV6-3 and TRBJ2-7; no firm D call. V lost 0 bases and J lost 7, with 16 bases in between. The CDR3 runs to 15 residues. Germline V lookup: CDR1 MNHEY, CDR2 SVGEGT. CDR3 residues: CASSYSGSRGREQYV. In nucleotides, the CDR3 is TGTGCCAGCAGTTACTCGGGCTCCCGAGGAAGAGAGCAGTACGTC.

This rearrangement joins TRBV3-1 to TRBJ1-3; D remains ambiguous. The CDR3 spans 11 residues. Per germline, CDR1 LGHDT and CDR2 YNNKEL (reference sequence). Trimming left V 1 base short and J 8 bases short, with 3 bases between. The CDR3 spells CASSQADTIYF. The CDR3 nucleotides are TGTGCCAGCAGCCAAGCCGACACCATATATTTT.

V usage is TRBV6-5 and J usage is TRBJ1-2, with TRBD1 matching 7 bases. The CDR3 consists of 13 residues. The V gene's germline CDR1 is MNHEY and CDR2 SVGAGI. V dropped 6 bases and J dropped 7; count of bases not matched to a gene: 8. The chain's CDR3 is CASSQGEQSGYTF. CDR3 in DNA: TGTGCCAGCAGCCAGGGGGAACAGTCTGGCTACACCTTC.

This clonotype was counted a few times. The chain combines TRBV24-1 with TRBJ2-7; D gene unclear. CDR3 length: 10 residues. Between the trimmed V and J ends, which lost 9 bases and 6 bases, there was a span of 8 bases. Germline V gives CDR1 KGHDR, CDR2 SFDVKD. The CDR3 reads CATGWAEQYV. The CDR3 DNA follows: TGTGCCACCGGATGGGCCGAGCAGTACGTC.

This chain connects TRBV6-6 to TRBJ2-2; D gene ambiguous. V lost 0 bases to trimming and J lost 0 bases, with 8 bases between them. CDR1 and CDR2 (germline): MNHNY, SVGAGI (reference sequence). This CDR3 contains 16 residues. For the CDR3, the DNA is TGTGCCAGCAGTTACTCGACGGTCGCGAACACCGGGGAGCTGTTTTTT. Residues: CASSYSTVANTGELFF.

The chain joins TRBV4-1 to TRBJ1-1, with TRBD1 matching over 7 bases. Germline CDR1 reads MGHRA; CDR2 reads YSYEKL. The V and J ends lost 2 bases and 1 base, in that order; junction bases with no gene match: 1. The CDR3 spans 14 residues. The CDR3 here is CASSQHRGNTEAFF. The CDR3 bases are TGCGCCAGCAGCCAACACAGGGGGAACACTGAAGCTTTCTTT.

The chain links TRBV27 to TRBJ2-1; D is unresolved. The V end lost 2 bases, the J end lost 2 bases, and 10 bases lay between the germline ends. This CDR3 comprises 15 residues. Germline loops: CDR1 MNHEY, CDR2 SMNVEV (reference sequence). CDR3 DNA sequence: TGTGCCAGCAGTTTAACCCGAGGCACCTACAATGAGCAGTTCTTC. Protein sequence: CASSLTRGTYNEQFF.

The CDR3 DNA sequence: TGTGCCAGCAGTTTGGCCAACACAGGGTGGGATACGCAGTATTTT. This encodes CASSLANTGWDTQYF. This chain uses TRBV12-3 or TRBV12-4 with TRBJ2-3, with D possibly being TRBD1 (6 bases). V lost 3 bases and J 6 bases, leaving 16 bases between the germline ends. The CDR3 is 15 residues long.

The genes are TRBV5-1 and TRBJ1-5; no definite D call. This CDR3 has 15 amino acids. The germline V and J ends were trimmed by 3 bases and 1 base, with 11 bases remaining between them. Germline V lookup: CDR1 SGHRS, CDR2 YFSETQ. Here the CDR3 reads CASSYGPNSNQPQHF. The CDR3 DNA is TGCGCCAGCAGCTACGGGCCTAACAGCAATCAGCCCCAGCATTTT. Variable domain in full (rest from reference TRBV5-1 and TRBJ1-5): KAGVTQTPRYLIKTRGQQVTLSCSPISGHRSVSWYQQTPGQGLQFLFEYFSETQRNKGNFPGRFSGRQFSNSRSEMNVSTLELGDSALYLCASSYGPNSNQPQHFGDGTRLSIL.

This clonotype was observed a few times. V is TRBV6-2 or TRBV6-3 and J is TRBJ2-5, with D unclear. Germline CDR1 and CDR2: MNHEY and SVGEGT. The CDR3 extends over 11 amino acids. Trimming pared 2 bases from V and 7 bases from J, leaving 5 bases between. The CDR3 spells CASSYPGTQYF. The CDR3 region has the DNA TGTGCCAGCAGTTACCCCGGGACCCAGTACTTC.

The rearrangement links TRBV7-2 to TRBJ2-5, with D maybe TRBD2 (5 bases). CDR1 SGHTA and CDR2 FQGNSA come from the germline V gene. The CDR3 totals 14 residues. With 3 bases removed from V and 0 bases from J, the gap between germline ends came to 8 bases. Here the CDR3 DNA reads TGTGCCAGCAGCTTTTGGCGGGACCAAGAGACCCAGTACTTC. Protein product: CASSFWRDQETQYF.

There are many counts of this clonotype. The DNA of the CDR3 is TGCGCCAGCAGCGCCGGGGGTGGCTACACCTTC. Its protein is CASSAGGGYTF. The rearrangement uses TRBV5-1 and TRBJ1-2, with D perhaps matching TRBD1 (5 bases). The V gene's germline CDR1 is SGHRS and CDR2 YFSETQ. V shed 4 bases and J shed 7 bases, with 8 bases lying between them. This CDR3 comprises 11 residues.

This clonotype was seen a few times. J is TRBJ2-1 and V is TRBV7-8, with 9 bases aligning to TRBD2. Germline values: CDR1 SGHVS, CDR2 FQNEAQ. V lost 5 bases, J lost 5 bases, and 16 bases stayed unmatched. This CDR3 spans 18 amino acids. Here the CDR3 reads CASSPHGGGASGHNEQFF. The CDR3 DNA reads TGTGCCAGCAGCCCTCATGGCGGGGGGGCCTCCGGGCACAATGAGCAGTTCTTC.

The rearrangement joins TRBV3-1 to TRBJ1-1, with a weak D call TRBD1 (6 bases). CDR1 is LGHDT and CDR2 is YNNKEL in the germline V gene (reference sequence). Trimming shortened V by 2 bases and J by 11 bases, and 15 bases separated the two germline ends. The CDR3 totals 13 residues. The CDR3 bases are TGTGCCAGCAGCCAAAGTTCGGGACATTGGGCTTTCTTT. Translating it yields CASSQSSGHWAFF.

The CDR3 coding sequence is TGTGCCAGCAGTAAGGGGGAGTTTGAAGCTTTCTTT. This encodes CASSKGEFEAFF. V usage is TRBV7-8 and J usage is TRBJ1-1; maybe TRBD1 (6 bases). Germline V gene sequence: CDR1 SGHVS, CDR2 FQNEAQ. Trimming took off 6 bases at V and 7 bases at J, with 12 bases between the two ends. The CDR3 covers 12 residues.

J is TRBJ1-2 and V is TRBV2; D may be TRBD1 (5 bases). CDR3 length: 14 residues. The germline gives CDR1 SNHLY, CDR2 FYNNEI. Trimming stripped 6 bases from V and 8 bases from J, with 19 bases between. The CDR3 sequence: CASSLSGQSAGYTF. CDR3 sequence (DNA): TGTGCCAGCAGCCTAAGTGGACAATCTGCGGGCTACACCTTC.

This clonotype has ten or more counts. The V and J genes are TRBV7-8 and TRBJ2-1; 7 bases map to TRBD2. The CDR3 is 19 residues long. Germline CDR1 reads SGHVS; CDR2 reads FQNEAQ. With 4 bases clipped from V and 5 bases from J, the junction kept 20 bases outside the gene matches. The CDR3 nucleotides read TGTGCCAGCAGCTATTGGACTAGTGACCCCTCTACCACTAACAATGAGCAGTTCTTC. It translates to CASSYWTSDPSTTNNEQFF.

In this sample, this clonotype turned up a few times. The chain joins TRBV10-3 to TRBJ2-3; D remains ambiguous. This CDR3 contains 12 residues. Trimming shortened V by 3 bases and J by 3 bases, and 4 bases separated the two germline ends. The germline CDR1 and CDR2 sequences are ENHRY and SYGVKD. The DNA for the CDR3 is TGTGCCATCAGTGAAGGGACAGATACGCAGTATTTT. Translating it yields CAISEGTDTQYF.